The 30 T cell receptor beta chains in this list originate from one sample, sequenced in a study of patients and donors after allogeneic stem cell transplantation. TCRdb passed the RT-PCR reads through MiXCR, listing each CDR3 protein once. The table records over 150,000 distinct CDR3 sequences, 41% of them present only once. The sequenced material came from blood, either unsorted or a sorted T cell fraction (not recorded which). These TCRs come from a human donor who was either an allogeneic HSCT recipient or a stem cell or donor lymphocyte infusion donor (not recorded which). It is not recorded whose cells these are; they may come from a transplant donor.

V is TRBV4-3 and J is TRBJ2-7, with D tentatively TRBD2 (6 bases). The CDR3 runs 15 residues. Trimming pared 1 base from V and 2 bases from J, leaving 12 bases between. CDR1 and CDR2 from the germline V gene are LGHNA and YSLEER. CDR3 sequence: CASSQGGDGTYEQYF. The CDR3 bases are TGCGCCAGCAGCCAAGGGGGGGACGGGACCTACGAGCAGTACTTC.

In this sample, this clonotype turned up a few times. The chain couples TRBV18 to TRBJ2-3, with 8 bases that match TRBD2. Germline loops: CDR1 KGHSH, CDR2 LQKENI. The CDR3 consists of 18 residues. V was pared by 2 bases and J by 0 bases, with 10 bases of the junction left unmatched. The CDR3 reads CASSPVTSGITSTDTQYF. In DNA form, the CDR3 reads TGTGCCAGCTCACCAGTCACTAGCGGTATCACTAGCACAGATACGCAGTATTTT.

This rearrangement joins TRBV5-1 to TRBJ2-5; 10 nucleotides line up with TRBD2. V gave up 0 bases and J gave up 2 bases; unmatched junction bases: 7. This CDR3 contains 17 residues. CDR1 and CDR2 from the germline V gene are SGHRS and YFSETQ. The CDR3 here is CASSLGRLAGVQETQYF. CDR3 in DNA: TGCGCCAGCAGCTTGGGGCGGCTAGCGGGGGTACAAGAGACCCAGTACTTC. The entire variable domain, with the rest obtained from reference TRBV5-1 and TRBJ2-5, is as follows: KAGVTQTPRYLIKTRGQQVTLSCSPISGHRSVSWYQQTPGQGLQFLFEYFSETQRNKGNFPGRFSGRQFSNSRSEMNVSTLELGDSALYLCASSLGRLAGVQETQYFGPGTRLLVL.

This clonotype was picked up a small number of times. The chain carries TRBV4-3 and TRBJ2-1, with TRBD2 identical over 10 bases. Germline CDR1 LGHNA, CDR2 YSLEER. This CDR3 is built from 17 residues. The V gene end was trimmed by 0 bases and the J gene end by 9 bases; junction bases not matched to a gene: 11. The CDR3 sequence is CASSQDRSSGSRSEQFF. The CDR3 DNA is TGCGCCAGCAGCCAAGATAGGTCTAGCGGGAGTCGGAGTGAGCAGTTCTTC.

This clonotype was detected only a few times. The chain links TRBV27 to TRBJ1-1; no definite D call. Germline CDR1 is MNHEY and CDR2 is SMNVEV (reference sequence). The length of the CDR3 is 14 residues. Trimming took 10 bases from V and 7 from J, leaving 22 bases between them. The CDR3 here is CATRAAPHEIEAFF. The CDR3 bases are TGTGCCACCCGGGCGGCGCCCCATGAGATTGAAGCTTTCTTT.

In this sample, this clonotype turned up a few times. This chain joins TRBV29-1 and TRBJ2-6; either TRBD1 or TRBD2 may fit D (5 bases each). V dropped 6 bases and J dropped 1 base, with 19 bases sitting between them. The germline gives CDR1 SQVTM, CDR2 ANQGSEA. The CDR3 extends over 17 amino acids. The CDR3 loop is CSVGMGTDISGANVLTF. The CDR3 bases are TGCAGCGTGGGGATGGGGACCGACATATCTGGGGCCAACGTCCTGACTTTC.

The chain's CDR3 is CASSLGRGDIYGYTF. The CDR3 DNA follows: TGTGCCAGCAGCTTAGGGCGGGGAGACATCTATGGCTACACCTTC. The chain is built from TRBV7-6 and TRBJ1-2; D unclear. The V gene's germline CDR1 is SGHVS and CDR2 FNYEAQ. With 1 base removed from V and 4 bases from J, the gap between germline ends came to 13 bases. This CDR3 is built from 15 residues. Based on the CDR3 plus reference TRBV7-6 and TRBJ1-2, the full variable domain is GAGVSQSPRYKVTKRGQDVALRCDPISGHVSLYWYRQALGQGPEFLTYFNYEAQQDKSGLPNDRFSAERPEGSISTLTIQRTEQRDSAMYRCASSLGRGDIYGYTFGSGTRLTVV.

The V call is TRBV6-5, the J call TRBJ1-3; 7 bases fit TRBD1. V lost 6 bases, J lost 2 bases, and 10 bases stayed unmatched. Germline-derived CDR1 and CDR2 are MNHEY and SVGAGI. This CDR3 is 16 amino acids long. This CDR3 reads CASSLQTGMPGNTIYF. The DNA of the CDR3 is TGTGCCAGCAGCCTCCAGACAGGGATGCCTGGAAACACCATATATTTT.

The chain employs TRBV27 and TRBJ2-7; 7 nucleotides line up with TRBD1. CDR1 and CDR2 (germline): MNHEY, SMNVEV (reference sequence). Trimming cost V 5 bases and J 7 bases; bases outside gene matches: 11. The CDR3 is 14 residues long. CDR3 coding DNA: TGTGCCAGCAGTAAGCTCGACAGGGCCAGGGAGCAGTACTTC. Amino acid sequence: CASSKLDRAREQYF.

This clonotype has a handful of counts. A junction boundary mismatches the germline segment, possibly from a read error. The chain joins TRBV7-9 to TRBJ2-7; D may be TRBD2 (5 bases). The CDR3 spans 15 residues. Germline CDR1 SEHNR, CDR2 FQNEAQ (reference sequence). As DNA, the CDR3 is TGTGCCTGCAGCTTAGGGAGACTTGAGACCTACGAGCAGTACTTC. Its protein is CACSLGRLETYEQYF. The variable domain in full, completed from reference TRBV7-9 and TRBJ2-7, reads DTGVSQNPRHKITKRGQNVTFRCDPISEHNRLYWYRQTLGQGPEFLTYFQNEAQLEKSRLLSDRFSAERPKGSFSTLEIQRTEQGDSAMYLCACSLGRLETYEQYFGPGTRLTVT.

V is TRBV2 and J is TRBJ2-3; 7 positions match TRBD2. The ends lost 3 bases at V and 7 bases at J; junction bases unmatched: 13. Germline-derived CDR1 and CDR2 are SNHLY and FYNNEI. The CDR3 contains 16 residues. CDR3 protein: CASSDATSPQRNTQYF. CDR3 coding DNA: TGTGCCAGCAGTGATGCGACTAGCCCTCAAAGGAATACGCAGTATTTT.

This chain connects TRBV9 to TRBJ2-7, with 7 bases aligning to TRBD1. Germline CDR1 and CDR2: SGDLS and YYNGEE. V gave up 1 base and J gave up 0 bases; unmatched junction bases: 7. The CDR3 has 16 residues. The CDR3 reads CASSVSPGGDSYEQYF. The CDR3 coding sequence is TGTGCCAGCAGCGTAAGCCCAGGGGGAGACTCCTACGAGCAGTACTTC.

This clonotype has only a few counts. The chain is built from TRBV4-2 and TRBJ2-1, with 8 positions matching TRBD2. The V segment lost 0 bases and the J segment 8 bases; nucleotides outside the gene matches: 12. This CDR3 is 17 amino acids long. The germline gives CDR1 LGHNA, CDR2 YNFKEQ. The CDR3: CASSQEDGRAFRDEQFF. In DNA, the CDR3 is TGTGCCAGCAGCCAAGAGGACGGGAGGGCCTTTCGGGATGAGCAGTTCTTC.

CDR3 DNA sequence: TGCGCCAGCAGCTTGGGGCTCCTAGCGGGAGCTACTTCCTACGAGCAGTACTTC. Its protein product is CASSLGLLAGATSYEQYF. The V gene is TRBV5-1, the J gene TRBJ2-7; TRBD2 aligns across 10 bases. Germline trimming cut 0 bases from V and 1 base from J; bases unmatched to any gene: 10. The CDR3 sequence is 18 residues long. Germline CDR1 and CDR2: SGHRS and YFSETQ.

The sample holds one count of this clonotype. This chain uses TRBV12-3 or TRBV12-4 with TRBJ1-3; D remains ambiguous. The V and J ends lost 0 bases and 0 bases respectively, with 9 bases between them. This CDR3 spans 16 amino acids. The CDR3 sequence: CASSLAHRFSGNTIYF. Here the CDR3 DNA reads TGTGCCAGCAGTTTAGCGCACCGGTTCTCTGGAAACACCATATATTTT.

There are a few counts of this clonotype. The gene calls are TRBV28 and TRBJ1-1, with 8 bases fitting TRBD1. V dropped 4 bases and J dropped 4; count of bases not matched to a gene: 5. CDR1 MDHEN and CDR2 SYDVKM come from the germline V gene. The CDR3 has 14 residues. CDR3 sequence reads: CASSSGQGTTEAFF. The CDR3 DNA follows: TGTGCCAGCAGTTCTGGACAGGGAACCACTGAAGCTTTCTTT.

In DNA form, the CDR3 reads TGTGCCAGCAGCCCGAAGGTGGGACAGGGGTTATATGAGCAGTTCTTC. Translated, it gives CASSPKVGQGLYEQFF. The chain employs TRBV5-8 and TRBJ2-1; 10 nucleotides agree with TRBD1. Germline CDR1 reads SGHTS; CDR2 reads YDEGEE. The V segment lost 4 bases and the J segment 8 bases; nucleotides outside the gene matches: 12. The CDR3 sequence is 16 residues long.

The J gene is TRBJ2-6, the V gene TRBV28, with D tentatively TRBD2 (6 bases). Germline V CDR1 and CDR2: MDHEN, SYDVKM. V lost 7 bases, J lost 0 bases, and 13 bases lay in between. The CDR3 loop spans 16 amino acids. The CDR3 DNA follows: TGTGCCAGCACTTGGGGGGACCGCTCTGGGGCCAACGTCCTGACTTTC. It specifies CASTWGDRSGANVLTF.

The rearrangement joins TRBV12-3 or TRBV12-4 to TRBJ2-1; D ambiguous. Between the trimmed V and J ends, which lost 1 base and 2 bases, there was a span of 15 bases. CDR3 length: 17 amino acids. CDR3 sequence: CASSLGTIRSPYNEQFF. Written as DNA, the CDR3 is TGTGCCAGCAGTTTAGGTACGATAAGGTCCCCCTACAATGAGCAGTTCTTC.

In its sample, this clonotype was seen a few times. The chain joins TRBV5-8 to TRBJ1-1; TRBD1 is a possible D gene (6 bases). Germline V gives CDR1 SGHTS, CDR2 YDEGEE. There are 13 residues in the CDR3. The ends were cut back, 7 bases at V and 5 bases at J, with 15 bases in the middle. CDR3 protein: CASGQGYRTEAFF. The DNA for the CDR3 is TGTGCCAGCGGCCAGGGGTATCGGACTGAAGCTTTCTTT.

This clonotype showed up just a few times. The chain uses TRBV12-3 or TRBV12-4 and TRBJ1-5; D not resolved. Deletions cut 4 bases from V and 9 bases from J, with 10 bases between. The CDR3 is 12 residues long. DNA for the CDR3: TGTGCCAGCAGTTGGGATTTAGGGCCCCAGCATTTT. Translated, it gives CASSWDLGPQHF.

The J gene is TRBJ2-1, the V gene TRBV7-6, with D possibly called TRBD1 or TRBD2 (7 bases each). Germline V lookup: CDR1 SGHVS, CDR2 FNYEAQ. V was clipped by 5 bases and J by 4 bases, with 15 bases between them. The CDR3 extends over 15 amino acids. DNA of the CDR3: TGTGCCAGCAGCACTAGGGAGGGGGCTTACAATGAGCAGTTCTTC. The encoded protein is CASSTREGAYNEQFF.

V and J are TRBV5-8 and TRBJ1-4; 10 bases are a match to TRBD1. V gave up 4 bases and J gave up 4 bases; unmatched junction bases: 10. The length of the CDR3 is 17 residues. Germline CDR1 and CDR2: SGHTS and YDEGEE. The CDR3 loop is CASSQGQGPTLNEKLFF. CDR3 sequence (DNA): TGTGCCAGCAGCCAGGGACAGGGGCCAACCCTTAATGAAAAACTGTTTTTT. The variable domain in full, completed from reference TRBV5-8 and TRBJ1-4, reads EAGVTQSPTHLIKTRGQQATLRCSPISGHTSVYWYQQALGLGLQFLLWYDEGEERNRGNFPPRFSGRQFPNYSSELNVNALELEDSALYLCASSQGQGPTLNEKLFFGSGTQLSVL.

The sample holds a few counts of this clonotype. The gene calls are TRBV6-2 or TRBV6-3 and TRBJ2-7; a possible D gene is TRBD2 (7 bases). The CDR3 has 14 residues. Germline V gene lookup returns CDR1 MNHEY and CDR2 SVGEGT. The germline V and J ends were trimmed by 5 bases and 3 bases, with 14 bases remaining between them. CDR3 region: CASSTLGGLYEQYF. The DNA for the CDR3 is TGTGCCAGCAGTACCCTGGGGGGGCTCTACGAGCAGTACTTC.

This rearrangement joins TRBV4-2 to TRBJ1-1, with D perhaps TRBD1 (5 bases). This CDR3 is built from 14 residues. With 0 bases removed from V and 2 bases from J, the gap between germline ends came to 7 bases. From germline, CDR1 is LGHNA and CDR2 YNFKEQ. The DNA for the CDR3 is TGTGCCAGCAGCCAAGATCAGGGAAACACTGAAGCTTTCTTT. This translates into CASSQDQGNTEAFF.

The chain uses TRBV7-2 and TRBJ2-1; 9 bases agree with TRBD2. Germline-derived CDR1 and CDR2 are SGHTA and FQGNSA. J lost 5 bases, V lost 6 bases, and 14 bases had no gene match. The CDR3 sequence is 17 residues long. DNA for the CDR3: TGTGCCAGCAGTCTACGGCGGGAGGGATTTGGAGACAATGAGCAGTTCTTC. Translating gives CASSLRREGFGDNEQFF.

This clonotype was observed a single time. This chain uses TRBV9 with TRBJ2-3, with D possibly TRBD1 on 5 matching bases. This CDR3 spans 15 amino acids. CDR1 SGDLS and CDR2 YYNGEE come from the germline V gene. The V end was cut by 0 bases, the J end by 3 bases, with 11 bases between. Here the CDR3 DNA reads TGTGCCAGCAGCGTAGAAGGGGCAAGAACAGATACGCAGTATTTT. Its translation is CASSVEGARTDTQYF. The full variable domain, its missing parts supplied by reference TRBV9 and TRBJ2-3, is DSGVTQTPKHLITATGQRVTLRCSPRSGDLSVYWYQQSLDQGLQFLIQYYNGEERAKGNILERFSAQQFPDLHSELNLSSLELGDSALYFCASSVEGARTDTQYFGPGTRLTVL.

This clonotype appeared a few times. V is TRBV7-2 and J is TRBJ2-3; D is undetermined. Germline assignment: CDR1 SGHTA and CDR2 FQGNSA. The CDR3 length is 15 residues. Trimming cost V 2 bases and J 0 bases, with 9 bases left between them. CDR3 bases: TGTGCCAGCAGCTTAAGCGTCCGGAGCACAGATACGCAGTATTTT. Protein product: CASSLSVRSTDTQYF.

Points on this clonotype: No conserved phenylalanine or tryptophan ends this CDR3, so it is likely a read error. The genes are TRBV19 and TRBJ2-3, with 11 bases that match TRBD2. This CDR3 spans 17 amino acids. Germline lookup yields CDR1 LNHDA and CDR2 SQIVND (reference sequence). With V trimmed by 4 bases and J by 5 bases, 11 bases remained unmatched. CDR3 coding DNA: TGTGCCAGTAGTACCAACAAACTAGCGGGAGAGAGAGATACGCAGTATTCT. Translating it yields CASSTNKLAGERDTQYS.

The rearrangement uses TRBV12-3 or TRBV12-4 and TRBJ1-2; D might be TRBD1 (5 bases). The CDR3 has 14 amino acids. V dropped 3 bases and J dropped 1 base, with 9 bases sitting between them. The CDR3 spells CASSFGGGNYGYTF. As DNA, the CDR3 is TGTGCCAGCAGTTTTGGGGGGGGTAACTATGGCTACACCTTC.